The subject of this entry is one T cell receptor (beta chain). Its antigen remains unidentified. Sequencing was performed with immunoSEQ multiplex PCR; in TCRdb, only in-frame clones are kept and a portion is missing. The sample holds about 38,000 clones; roughly 89% are singletons and the top ten take under 20%. The source of the sample is a study of a mutant IDH1 vaccine in newly diagnosed glioma. The overall study: Every participant had undergone radiotherapy, temozolomide, or both before, and most underwent both. General study results and limits: With respect to changes in top peripheral T cell clonotypes, pseudoprogression seemed unrelated.

The CDR3 loop spans 14 amino acids. From germline, CDR1 is LNHDA and CDR2 SQIVND (reference sequence). Trimming took 5 bases from V and 3 from J; bases not matched to a gene: 5. Time point of the sample: baseline, week 1 (first vaccination visit). The sample's treatment: pre-vaccination baseline after standard-of-care therapy. There were new WHO grade 3 or 4 astrocytomas in the donors, and these were IDH1-mutant and ATRX-lost. The sequence was collected from a man between 18 and 35 years old with glioma. The chain links TRBV19 to TRBJ2-7; 9 bases match TRBD1. Material: PBMCs, obtained from a glioma patient treated with radiotherapy, temozolomide or both. CDR3 DNA sequence: TGTGCCAGTAGTCCCGGGACAGGGCTCTACGAGCAGTACTTC. It codes for CASSPGTGLYEQYF.